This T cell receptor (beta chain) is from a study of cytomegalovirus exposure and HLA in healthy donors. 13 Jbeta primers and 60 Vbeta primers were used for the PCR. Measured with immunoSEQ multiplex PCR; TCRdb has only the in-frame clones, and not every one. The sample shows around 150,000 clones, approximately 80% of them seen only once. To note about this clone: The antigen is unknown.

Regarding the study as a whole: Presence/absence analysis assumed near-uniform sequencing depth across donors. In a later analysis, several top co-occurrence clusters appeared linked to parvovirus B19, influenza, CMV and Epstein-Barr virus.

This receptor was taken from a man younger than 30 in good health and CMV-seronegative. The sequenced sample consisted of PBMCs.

CDR3 sequence (DNA): TGTGCCAGCAGAACTCTGGACAGGCGGAATCAGCCCCAGCATTTT. Protein product: CASRTLDRRNQPQHF. The chain links TRBV6-6 to TRBJ1-5, with 7 bases matching TRBD1. Germline V gene data show CDR1 as MNHNY and CDR2 as SVGAGI (reference sequence). The CDR3 runs 15 residues. V gave up 6 bases and J gave up 4 bases; unmatched junction bases: 9.